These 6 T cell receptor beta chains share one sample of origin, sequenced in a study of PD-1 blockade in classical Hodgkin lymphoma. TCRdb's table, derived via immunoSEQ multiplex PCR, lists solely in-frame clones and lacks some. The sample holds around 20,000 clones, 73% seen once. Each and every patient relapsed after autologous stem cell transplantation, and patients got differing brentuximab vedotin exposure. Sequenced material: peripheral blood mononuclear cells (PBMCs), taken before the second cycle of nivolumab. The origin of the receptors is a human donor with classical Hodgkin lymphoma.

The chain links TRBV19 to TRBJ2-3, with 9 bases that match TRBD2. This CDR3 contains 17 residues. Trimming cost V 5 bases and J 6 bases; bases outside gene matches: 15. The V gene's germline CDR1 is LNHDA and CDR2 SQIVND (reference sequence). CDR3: CASSPDDSGRVIDTQYF. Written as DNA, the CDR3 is TGTGCCAGTAGTCCCGATGATAGCGGGAGAGTTATTGATACGCAGTATTTT.

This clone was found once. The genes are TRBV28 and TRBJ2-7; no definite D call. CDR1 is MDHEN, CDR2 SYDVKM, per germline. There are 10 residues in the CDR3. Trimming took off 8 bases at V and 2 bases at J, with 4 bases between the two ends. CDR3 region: CASSTYEQYF. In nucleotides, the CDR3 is TGTGCCAGCTCTACCTACGAGCAGTACTTC.

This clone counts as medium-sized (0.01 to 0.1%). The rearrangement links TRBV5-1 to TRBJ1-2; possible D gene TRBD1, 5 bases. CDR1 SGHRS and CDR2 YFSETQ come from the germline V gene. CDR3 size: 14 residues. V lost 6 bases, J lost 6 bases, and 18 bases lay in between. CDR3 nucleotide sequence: TGCGCCAGCACTAACAGGTTCCTGAGGGATGGCTACACCTTC. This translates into CASTNRFLRDGYTF. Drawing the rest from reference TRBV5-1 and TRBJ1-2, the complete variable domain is KAGVTQTPRYLIKTRGQQVTLSCSPISGHRSVSWYQQTPGQGLQFLFEYFSETQRNKGNFPGRFSGRQFSNSRSEMNVSTLELGDSALYLCASTNRFLRDGYTFGSGTRLTVV.

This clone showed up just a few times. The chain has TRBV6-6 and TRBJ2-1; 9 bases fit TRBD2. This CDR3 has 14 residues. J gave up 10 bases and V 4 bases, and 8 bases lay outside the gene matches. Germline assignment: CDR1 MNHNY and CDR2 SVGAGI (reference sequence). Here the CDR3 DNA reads TGTGCCAGCAGTTCCTGGGGGCTAGCGGGAGAGCAGTTCTTC. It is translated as CASSSWGLAGEQFF.

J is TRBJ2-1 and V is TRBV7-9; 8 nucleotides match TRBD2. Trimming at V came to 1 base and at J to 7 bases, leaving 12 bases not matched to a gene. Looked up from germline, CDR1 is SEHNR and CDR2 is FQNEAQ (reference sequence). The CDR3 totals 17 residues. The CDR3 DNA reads TGTGCCAGCAGCTTAGAGGCTAGCGGGCGGAGACTAAATGAGCAGTTCTTC. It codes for CASSLEASGRRLNEQFF.

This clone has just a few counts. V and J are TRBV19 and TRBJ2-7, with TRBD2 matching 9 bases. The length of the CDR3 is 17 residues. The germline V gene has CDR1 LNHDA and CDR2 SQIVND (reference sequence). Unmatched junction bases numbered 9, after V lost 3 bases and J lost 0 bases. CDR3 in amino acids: CASSMGTSSKSSYEQYF. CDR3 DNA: TGTGCCAGTAGTATGGGGACTAGCAGTAAAAGCTCCTACGAGCAGTACTTC. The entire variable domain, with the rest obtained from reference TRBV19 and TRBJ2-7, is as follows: DGGITQSPKYLFRKEGQNVTLSCEQNLNHDAMYWYRQDPGQGLRLIYYSQIVNDFQKGDIAEGYSVSREKKESFPLTVTSAQKNPTAFYLCASSMGTSSKSSYEQYFGPGTRLTVT.